A selection of T cell receptor beta chains follows, all from one sample in a study of cytomegalovirus exposure and HLA in healthy donors. The repertoire was sequenced with immunoSEQ multiplex PCR; TCRdb's copy has only in-frame clones and lacks some. The profile covers about 200,000 clones, with over 60% appearing a single time and roughly 1.9% taken by the ten largest. Sequenced input: PBMCs. The receptors here all came from a man aged 18 to 29 in good health and CMV-seronegative. CDR3s include the opening cysteine and the closing phenylalanine or tryptophan.

J,V,CDR3
TRBJ2-7,TRBV6-6,CASSARVEQYF
TRBJ1-6,TRBV30,CAWSPFTAAGRNSPLHF
TRBJ1-4,TRBV5-1,CASSLQGATNEKLFF
TRBJ1-5,TRBV2,CASRKDSSGQPQHF
TRBJ1-2,TRBV5-8,CASPPDRANYGYTF
TRBJ2-3,TRBV5-6,CASSLQSGVTDTQYF
TRBJ2-2,TRBV25-1,CASSPGHLANTGELFF
TRBJ2-6,TRBV6-5,CASSPSLSGANVLTF
TRBJ1-5,TRBV7-2,CASSSGQGDQPQHF
TRBJ2-3,TRBV5-8,CASSSGTSGTDTQYF
TRBJ2-2,TRBV9,CASNADRGSTGELFF
TRBJ1-4,TRBV6-5,CASSPQGARIFSLFF
TRBJ1-1,TRBV5-1,CASSFGHPNTEAFF
TRBJ1-2,TRBV19,CASSIVGFGSEPSLGYGYTF
TRBJ2-3,TRBV7-9,CASDRSTDTQYF
TRBJ2-1,TRBV11-3,CASSRISNEQFF
TRBJ1-1,TRBV7-9,CASSLTGTGGTEAFF
TRBJ1-2,TRBV7-9,CASSQTGGNYGYTF
TRBJ2-1,TRBV9,CASSVLQVDAYNEQFF
TRBJ1-1,TRBV28,CASSPGLYGGYDTEAFF
TRBJ2-3,TRBV20-1,CSASYRDTQYF
TRBJ2-3,TRBV7-2,CASSLVPGGADTQYF
TRBJ2-5,TRBV29-1,CSVEVTATEQYF
TRBJ2-6,TRBV2,CASSVGTANSGANVLTF
TRBJ2-1,TRBV9,CASSVGTSGSSEQFF
TRBJ2-2,TRBV11-3,CASSREGVTGELFF
TRBJ1-2,TRBV19,CASSMGQGLYGYTF
TRBJ1-1,TRBV10-3,CAISGGGSYEGPEAFF
TRBJ2-7,TRBV7-9,CASSLLGYYEQYF